These 2 T cell receptor beta chains share one sample of origin, sequenced in a study of blood T cell repertoires in COVID-19 (dated by TCRdb to about 2020). Receptors were amplified or captured by the immunoSEQ multiplex PCR assay. TCRdb carries this immuneACCESS record with in-frame sequences only. Its versions omit some clonotypes, under half of them owing to an unresolved V gene in the studies checked, with the rest unexplained. The sample has roughly 220,000 clones on record, 80% to 90% of them singletons. The ten largest clonotypes hold 3.5% to 4% of the sample. Specimen: PBMCs or T cells enriched from blood (not recorded which). These receptors all stem from a woman aged 40 to 50 with acute COVID-19.

The J gene is TRBJ1-1, the V gene TRBV7-9, with D uncertain. V was shortened by 1 base and J by 6 bases, with 18 bases between the two germline ends. Germline-derived CDR1 and CDR2 are SEHNR and FQNEAQ (reference sequence). The length of the CDR3 is 16 residues. As DNA, the CDR3 is TGTGCCAGCAGCTTAGGAGGTGGCGGCAGCTACCCTGAAGCTTTCTTT. Encoded protein: CASSLGGGGSYPEAFF.

The sample holds a few counts of this clone. For the CDR3, the DNA is TGTGCCAGCAGCTTTACAGGAGGGGACACCGGGGAGCTGTTTTTT. Its translation: CASSFTGGDTGELFF. The chain recombines TRBV5-4 with TRBJ2-2, with D tentatively TRBD2 (6 bases). Germline-derived CDR1 and CDR2 are SGHNT and YYREEE (reference sequence). The CDR3 is 15 residues long. V lost 2 bases, J lost 3 bases, and 11 bases lay in between.